What follows are 16 T cell receptor beta chains derived from one specimen sequenced in a study of spatial heterogeneity in lung cancer. These receptors have no identified antigens. TCRdb used MiXCR to reprocess the 5' RACE reads, holding one entry per CDR3 protein. The sample has fewer than 5,000 distinct CDR3 sequences, roughly 5.7% seen once; the top ten hold around 19%. Study observations and caveats: Counts that tracked tumor mutation counts were those of expanded intratumoral alpha and beta TCRs.

The time point here: sample taken at primary tumor resection. Material: lung tumor tissue, obtained at surgery. The receptor set was obtained from a male donor with early-stage non-small cell lung cancer.

This clonotype is labeled medium-sized (0.01 to 0.1%). The J gene is TRBJ1-1, the V gene TRBV18, with D perhaps matching TRBD1 (6 bases). V was trimmed by 2 bases and J by 1 base, leaving 20 bases between them. CDR3 length: 18 amino acids. The germline V gene encodes CDR1 KGHSH and CDR2 LQKENI. The CDR3 nucleotides are TGTGCCAGCTCACCAGAAACAGGGTCCTATATAAAGAACACTGAAGCTTTCTTT. This sequence encodes CASSPETGSYIKNTEAFF.

Sample share makes this clonotype medium-sized. The chain employs TRBV12-3 or TRBV12-4 and TRBJ2-1; TRBD2 might be the D (5 bases). The CDR3 length is 13 residues. The V gene lost 3 bases and the J gene lost 6 bases, with 9 bases spanning the gap. The CDR3 is CASSFEGGNEQFF. The CDR3 coding sequence is TGTGCCAGCAGTTTCGAGGGCGGCAATGAGCAGTTCTTC.

As concerns this clonotype: Compared with germline, one end of the junction differs, possibly owing to a read error. The chain has TRBV7-3 and TRBJ1-2; D call uncertain. The CDR3 totals 13 residues. Germline CDR1 and CDR2: SGHTA and FQGTGA. The CDR3 nucleotides are TGTGCCAGCAGACAGCCACGAGGCTATGGCTACAACTTC. It yields the protein CASRQPRGYGYNF.

This clonotype was observed a handful of times. V and J are TRBV11-2 and TRBJ2-7, with TRBD1 matching over 7 bases. Germline values: CDR1 SGHAT, CDR2 FQNNGV. CDR3 length: 15 amino acids. The V gene end was trimmed by 4 bases and the J gene end by 7 bases; junction bases not matched to a gene: 13. CDR3: CASSSKTGILYEQYF. In DNA form, the CDR3 reads TGTGCCAGCAGCTCCAAGACAGGGATTCTTTATGAGCAGTACTTC.

Relative to its sample, this clonotype is medium-sized. The chain joins TRBV6-2 or TRBV6-3 to TRBJ1-1; 7 nucleotides align to TRBD1. The germline V gene has CDR1 MNHEY and CDR2 SVGEGT. V shed 6 bases, J shed 3 bases, and the junction held 13 bases outside the gene matches. The CDR3 runs to 16 residues. The CDR3 DNA sequence: TGTGCCAGCAGCCGCCCCCTGGGACAGAAAGACACTGAAGCTTTCTTT. Its protein is CASSRPLGQKDTEAFF.

This clonotype occurred a few times. This rearrangement joins TRBV6-6 to TRBJ2-1, with 9 bases that match TRBD1. The CDR3 runs 15 residues. Germline V lookup: CDR1 MNHNY, CDR2 SVGAGI (reference sequence). The trim removed 7 bases at V and 9 bases at J, leaving 13 bases unmatched. The CDR3 sequence is CASIDRGQGIGEQFF. The CDR3 DNA follows: TGTGCCAGCATCGACCGGGGACAGGGAATAGGTGAGCAGTTCTTC.

In its sample, this clonotype is medium-sized. The chain carries TRBV20-1 and TRBJ2-3; D tentatively fits TRBD1 or TRBD2 (5 bases each). The CDR3 covers 15 residues. Germline values: CDR1 DFQATT, CDR2 SNEGSKA (reference sequence). The ends were cut back, 5 bases at V and 6 bases at J, with 21 bases in the middle. CDR3 residues: CSAVDPSRGRDTQYF. The CDR3 coding sequence is TGCAGTGCTGTCGACCCCAGCCGGGGACGGGATACGCAGTATTTT.

This clonotype rates as medium-sized. This chain uses TRBV5-6 with TRBJ1-2; D not resolved. CDR3 length: 13 residues. Trimming stripped 1 base from V and 6 bases from J, with 10 bases between. Germline CDR1 and CDR2: SGHDT and YYEEEE. The CDR3 spells CASSLRAPNGYTF. CDR3 in DNA: TGTGCCAGCAGCTTGAGGGCCCCCAATGGCTACACCTTC.

Ten or more counts support this clonotype. This rearrangement joins TRBV30 to TRBJ2-7, with D possibly matching TRBD2 (5 bases). The CDR3 length is 12 residues. Germline loops: CDR1 GTSNPN, CDR2 SVGIG (reference sequence). Trimming left V 3 bases short and J 5 bases short, with 11 bases between. The CDR3 DNA sequence: TGTGCCTGGAGCCGGGGAGTCAACGAGCAGTACTTC. Protein product: CAWSRGVNEQYF. The full variable domain, its missing parts supplied by reference TRBV30 and TRBJ2-7, is SQTIHQWPATLVQPVGSPLSLECTVEGTSNPNLYWYRQAAGRGLQLLFYSVGIGQISSEVPQNLSASRPQDRQFILSSKKLLLSDSGFYLCAWSRGVNEQYFGPGTRLTVT.

This clonotype is medium-sized by share. This rearrangement joins TRBV4-3 to TRBJ1-2; D might be TRBD1 (5 bases). The CDR3 runs 15 residues. Trimming cost V 5 bases and J 7 bases, with 20 bases left between them. Per germline, CDR1 LGHNA and CDR2 YSLEER. CDR3 amino acids: CASSYGQEVSSGYTF. The CDR3 DNA follows: TGCGCCAGCAGCTACGGACAAGAAGTCTCTTCTGGCTACACCTTC.

By share, this clonotype ranks as medium-sized. J is TRBJ2-2 and V is TRBV7-2, with D maybe TRBD1 (6 bases). CDR1 and CDR2 from the germline V gene are SGHTA and FQGNSA. This CDR3 is built from 14 residues. Trimming took 7 bases from V and 5 from J, leaving 14 bases between them. CDR3 region: CASKLSGDTGELFF. Written as DNA, the CDR3 is TGTGCCAGCAAGTTGTCAGGGGATACCGGGGAGCTGTTTTTT.

This clonotype appeared many times. The genes are TRBV3-1 and TRBJ2-2; 8 bases fit TRBD2. V gave up 2 bases and J gave up 3 bases; unmatched junction bases: 8. Germline CDR1 reads LGHDT; CDR2 reads YNNKEL (reference sequence). This CDR3 is built from 17 residues. The CDR3 bases are TGTGCCAGCAGCCAATCCGCCGGGACTAGTCACACCGGGGAGCTGTTTTTT. Residues: CASSQSAGTSHTGELFF.

In its sample, this clonotype is medium-sized. The V call is TRBV10-2, the J call TRBJ2-7; D call uncertain. Germline V gene data show CDR1 as WSHSY and CDR2 as SAAADI. This CDR3 spans 14 amino acids. V lost 3 bases and J lost 0, with 9 bases in between. CDR3 sequence (DNA): TGCGCCAGCAGTGATTACCAGGCCTCCTACGAGCAGTACTTC. This sequence encodes CASSDYQASYEQYF.

By sample fraction, this clonotype is medium-sized. This chain uses TRBV7-8 with TRBJ1-5, with a tentative D call TRBD1 (6 bases). The CDR3 is made up of 19 amino acids. CDR1 and CDR2 (germline): SGHVS, FQNEAQ. V was cut by 5 bases and J by 4 bases, with 27 bases left in between. This chain's CDR3 is CASSGPDSSPTIRNQPQHF. CDR3 nucleotide sequence: TGTGCCAGCAGCGGTCCGGACAGTTCCCCAACGATACGAAATCAGCCCCAGCATTTT.

Judged by abundance, this clonotype is medium-sized. The rearrangement links TRBV12-3 or TRBV12-4 to TRBJ1-1; perhaps TRBD1 as D (6 bases). V lost 7 bases and J lost 2, with 14 bases in between. CDR3 length equals 14 residues. CDR3 coding DNA: TGTGCCAGCATCTCTAGGGGGGAAAACACTGAAGCTTTCTTT. This sequence encodes CASISRGENTEAFF.

The rearrangement links TRBV27 to TRBJ2-1; D is unresolved. Germline CDR1 and CDR2: MNHEY and SMNVEV (reference sequence). This CDR3 has 13 residues. V was pared by 4 bases and J by 5 bases, with 9 bases between. CDR3 DNA sequence: TGTGCCAGCAGTTCCACGGTCAACAATGAGCAGTTCTTC. This gives the protein CASSSTVNNEQFF.